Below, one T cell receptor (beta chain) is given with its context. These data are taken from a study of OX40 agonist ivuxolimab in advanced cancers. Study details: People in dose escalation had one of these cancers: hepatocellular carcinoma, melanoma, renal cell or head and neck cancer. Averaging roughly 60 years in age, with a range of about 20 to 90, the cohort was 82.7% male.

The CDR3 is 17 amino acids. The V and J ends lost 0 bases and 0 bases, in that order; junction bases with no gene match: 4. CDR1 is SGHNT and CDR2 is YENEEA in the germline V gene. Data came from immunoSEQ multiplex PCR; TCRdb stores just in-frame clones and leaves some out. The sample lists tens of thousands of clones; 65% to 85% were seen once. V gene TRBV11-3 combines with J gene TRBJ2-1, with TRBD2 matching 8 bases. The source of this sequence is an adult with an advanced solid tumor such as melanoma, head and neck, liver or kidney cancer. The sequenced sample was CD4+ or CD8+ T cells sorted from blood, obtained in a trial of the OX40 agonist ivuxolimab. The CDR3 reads CASSLELSGSSYNEQFF. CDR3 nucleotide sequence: TGTGCCAGCAGCTTAGAGCTCAGCGGGAGCTCCTACAATGAGCAGTTCTTC.